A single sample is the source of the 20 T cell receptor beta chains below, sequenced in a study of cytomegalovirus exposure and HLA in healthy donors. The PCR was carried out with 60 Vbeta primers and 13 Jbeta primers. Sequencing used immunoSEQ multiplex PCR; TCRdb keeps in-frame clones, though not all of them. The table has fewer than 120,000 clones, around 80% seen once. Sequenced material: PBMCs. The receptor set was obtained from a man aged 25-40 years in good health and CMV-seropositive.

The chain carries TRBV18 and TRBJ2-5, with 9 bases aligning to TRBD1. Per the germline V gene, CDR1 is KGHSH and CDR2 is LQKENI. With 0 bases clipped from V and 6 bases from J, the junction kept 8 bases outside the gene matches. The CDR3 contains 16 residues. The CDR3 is CASSPPGQGIRKTQYF. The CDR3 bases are TGTGCCAGCTCACCACCGGGACAGGGTATAAGGAAGACCCAGTACTTC.

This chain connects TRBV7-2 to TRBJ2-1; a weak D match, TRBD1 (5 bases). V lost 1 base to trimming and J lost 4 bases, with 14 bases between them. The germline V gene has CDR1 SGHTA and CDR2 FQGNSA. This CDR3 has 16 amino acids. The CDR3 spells CASSLVIGAPYNEQFF. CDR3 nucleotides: TGTGCCAGCAGCTTAGTTATAGGGGCCCCATACAATGAGCAGTTCTTC.

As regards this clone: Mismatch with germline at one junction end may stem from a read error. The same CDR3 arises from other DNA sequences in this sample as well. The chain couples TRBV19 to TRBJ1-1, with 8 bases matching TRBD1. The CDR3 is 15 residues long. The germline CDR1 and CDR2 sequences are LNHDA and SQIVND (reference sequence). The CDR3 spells CASSIDWTGHTEAFF. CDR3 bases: TGCGCCAGTAGTATAGATTGGACAGGGCACACTGAAGCTTTCTTT.

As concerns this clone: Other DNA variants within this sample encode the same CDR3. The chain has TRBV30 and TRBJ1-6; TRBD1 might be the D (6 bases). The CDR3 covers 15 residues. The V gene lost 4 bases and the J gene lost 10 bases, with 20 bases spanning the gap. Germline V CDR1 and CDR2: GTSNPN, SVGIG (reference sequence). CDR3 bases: TGTGCCTGGAAAGAGGGGGGGGCCGGCAACTCACCCCTCCACTTT. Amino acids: CAWKEGGAGNSPLHF.

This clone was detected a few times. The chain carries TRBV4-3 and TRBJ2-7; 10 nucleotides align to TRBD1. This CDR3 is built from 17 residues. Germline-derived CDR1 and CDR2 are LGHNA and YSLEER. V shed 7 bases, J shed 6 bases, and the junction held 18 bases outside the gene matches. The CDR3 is CASTRSVPGQGTGEQYF. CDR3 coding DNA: TGCGCCAGCACCCGTTCGGTGCCGGGACAGGGGACCGGCGAGCAGTACTTC.

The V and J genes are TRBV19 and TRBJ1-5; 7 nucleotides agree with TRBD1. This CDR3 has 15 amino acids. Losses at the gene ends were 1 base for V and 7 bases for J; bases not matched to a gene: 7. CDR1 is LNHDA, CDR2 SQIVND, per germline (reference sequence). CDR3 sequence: CASSIASGGRQPQHF. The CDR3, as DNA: TGTGCCAGTAGTATAGCTTCAGGGGGAAGACAGCCCCAGCATTTT. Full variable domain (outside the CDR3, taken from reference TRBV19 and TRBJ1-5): DGGITQSPKYLFRKEGQNVTLSCEQNLNHDAMYWYRQDPGQGLRLIYYSQIVNDFQKGDIAEGYSVSREKKESFPLTVTSAQKNPTAFYLCASSIASGGRQPQHFGDGTRLSIL.

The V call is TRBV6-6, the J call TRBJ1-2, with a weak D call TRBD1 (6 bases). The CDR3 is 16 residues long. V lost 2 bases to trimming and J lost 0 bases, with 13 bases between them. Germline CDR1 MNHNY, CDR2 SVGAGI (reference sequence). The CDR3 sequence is CASSYAQGPTNYGYTF. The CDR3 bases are TGTGCCAGCAGTTACGCGCAGGGGCCCACTAACTATGGCTACACCTTC.

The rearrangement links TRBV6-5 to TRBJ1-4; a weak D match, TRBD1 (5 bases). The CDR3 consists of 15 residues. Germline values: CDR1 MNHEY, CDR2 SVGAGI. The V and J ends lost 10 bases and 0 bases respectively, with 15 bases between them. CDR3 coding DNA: TGTGCCAAACTGGCGGGGGATGCAACTAATGAAAAACTGTTTTTT. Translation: CAKLAGDATNEKLFF.

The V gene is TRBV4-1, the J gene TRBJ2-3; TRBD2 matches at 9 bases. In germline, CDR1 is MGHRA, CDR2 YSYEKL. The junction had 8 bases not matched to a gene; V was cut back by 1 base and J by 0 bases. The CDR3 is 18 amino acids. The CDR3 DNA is TGCGCCAGCAGCCAAGGACGGGATAGCGGGGGTAGCACAGATACGCAGTATTTT. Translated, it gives CASSQGRDSGGSTDTQYF.

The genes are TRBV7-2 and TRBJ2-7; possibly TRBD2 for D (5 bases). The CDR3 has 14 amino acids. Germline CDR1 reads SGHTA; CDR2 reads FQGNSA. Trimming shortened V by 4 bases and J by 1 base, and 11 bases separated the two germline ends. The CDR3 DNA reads TGTGCCAGCAGCTCAAGTCGAGGGTCCTACGAGCAGTACTTC. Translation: CASSSSRGSYEQYF.

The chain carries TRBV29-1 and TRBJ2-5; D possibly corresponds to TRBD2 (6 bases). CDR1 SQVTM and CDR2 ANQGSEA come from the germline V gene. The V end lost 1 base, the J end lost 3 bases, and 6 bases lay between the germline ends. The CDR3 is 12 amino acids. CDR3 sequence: CSVEGLEETQYF. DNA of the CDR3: TGCAGCGTTGAAGGACTAGAAGAGACCCAGTACTTC.

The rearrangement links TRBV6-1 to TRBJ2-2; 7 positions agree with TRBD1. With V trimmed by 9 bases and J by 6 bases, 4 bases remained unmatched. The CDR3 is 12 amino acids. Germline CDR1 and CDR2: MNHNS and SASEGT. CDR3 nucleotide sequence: TGTGCCAGTACAGGGGTCTCCGGGGAGCTGTTTTTT. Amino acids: CASTGVSGELFF.

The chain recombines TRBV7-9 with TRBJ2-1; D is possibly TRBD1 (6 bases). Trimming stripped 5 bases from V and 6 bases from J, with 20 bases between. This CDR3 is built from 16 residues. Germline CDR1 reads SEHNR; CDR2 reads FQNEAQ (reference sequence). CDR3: CASSHIRDNPPNEQFF. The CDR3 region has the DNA TGTGCCAGCAGCCACATTCGGGACAATCCTCCCAATGAGCAGTTCTTC. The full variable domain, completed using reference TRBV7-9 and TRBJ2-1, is DTGVSQNPRHKITKRGQNVTFRCDPISEHNRLYWYRQTLGQGPEFLTYFQNEAQLEKSRLLSDRFSAERPKGSFSTLEIQRTEQGDSAMYLCASSHIRDNPPNEQFFGPGTRLTVL.

The CDR3 sequence: CASRGTGGHEQYF. The CDR3 coding sequence is TGTGCCAGCAGGGGGACAGGTGGCCACGAGCAGTACTTC. The chain carries TRBV6-1 and TRBJ2-7; 8 bases agree with TRBD1. Germline V lookup: CDR1 MNHNS, CDR2 SASEGT. Trimming cost V 6 bases and J 5 bases; bases outside gene matches: 6. This CDR3 has 13 residues.

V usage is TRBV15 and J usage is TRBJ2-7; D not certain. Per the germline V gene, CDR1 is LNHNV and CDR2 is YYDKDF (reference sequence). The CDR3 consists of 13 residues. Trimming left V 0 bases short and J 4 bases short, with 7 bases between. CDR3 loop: CATSRDTRYEQYF. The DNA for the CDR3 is TGTGCCACCAGCAGAGATACCCGGTACGAGCAGTACTTC.

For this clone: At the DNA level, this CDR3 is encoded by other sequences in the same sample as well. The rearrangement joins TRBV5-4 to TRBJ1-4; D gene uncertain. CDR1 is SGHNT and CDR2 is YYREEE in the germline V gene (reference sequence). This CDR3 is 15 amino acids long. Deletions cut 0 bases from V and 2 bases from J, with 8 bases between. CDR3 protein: CASSLGQATNEKLFF. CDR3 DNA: TGTGCCAGCAGCTTGGGGCAGGCGACTAATGAAAAACTGTTTTTT.

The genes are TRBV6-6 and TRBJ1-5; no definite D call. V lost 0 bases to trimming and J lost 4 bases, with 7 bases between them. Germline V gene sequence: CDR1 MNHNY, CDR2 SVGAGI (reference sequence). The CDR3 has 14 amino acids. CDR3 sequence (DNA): TGTGCCAGCAGTTACTCGGAGGGTAATCAGCCCCAGCATTTT. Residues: CASSYSEGNQPQHF.

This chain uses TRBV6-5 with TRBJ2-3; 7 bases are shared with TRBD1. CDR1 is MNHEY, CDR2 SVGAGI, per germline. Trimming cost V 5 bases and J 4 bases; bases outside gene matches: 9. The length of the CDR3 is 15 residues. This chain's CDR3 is CASSLKQGFPDTQYF. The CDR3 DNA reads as TGTGCCAGCAGTCTAAAACAGGGGTTCCCAGATACGCAGTATTTT.

The chain's CDR3 is CASSWTLSGGSTDTQYF. For the CDR3, the DNA is TGTGCCAGCAGCTGGACCCTTAGCGGGGGCAGCACAGATACGCAGTATTTT. The chain uses TRBV13 and TRBJ2-3; 9 nucleotides agree with TRBD2. The germline CDR1 and CDR2 sequences are PRHDT and FYEKMQ (reference sequence). With V trimmed by 4 bases and J by 0 bases, 8 bases remained unmatched. The CDR3 contains 17 residues.

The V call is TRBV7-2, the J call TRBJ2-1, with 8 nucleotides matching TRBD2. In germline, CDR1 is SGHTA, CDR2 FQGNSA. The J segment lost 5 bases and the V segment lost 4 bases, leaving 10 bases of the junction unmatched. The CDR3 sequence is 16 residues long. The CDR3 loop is CASSSRGVLPDNEQFF. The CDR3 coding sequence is TGTGCCAGCAGCTCGCGGGGGGTGTTACCTGACAATGAGCAGTTCTTC.